A single sample gave rise to the 24 T cell receptor beta chains below, sequenced in a study of technical replicates of blood from a handful of donors. Measured with immunoSEQ multiplex PCR; TCRdb has only the in-frame clones, and not every one. The table has under 95,000 clones, around 94% seen once. Sequences were obtained from T cells isolated from PBMCs. Receptors were obtained from a human donor in good health.

The chain combines TRBV6-6 with TRBJ2-7; D is unclear. This CDR3 has 12 amino acids. Germline CDR1 and CDR2: MNHNY and SVGAGI (reference sequence). V was shortened by 2 bases and J by 3 bases, with 5 bases between the two germline ends. This chain's CDR3 is CASSYPNYEQYF. The CDR3 coding sequence is TGTGCCAGCAGTTACCCTAACTACGAGCAGTACTTC.

The J gene is TRBJ1-2, the V gene TRBV5-6; 9 nucleotides match TRBD1. CDR1 is SGHDT and CDR2 is YYEEEE in the germline V gene. The J segment lost 7 bases and the V segment lost 5 bases, leaving 9 bases of the junction unmatched. The CDR3 runs to 14 residues. The CDR3 coding sequence is TGTGCCAGCAGGCAGGACAGGGGATCGGGTGGCTACACCTTC. As protein: CASRQDRGSGGYTF.

The J gene is TRBJ2-5, the V gene TRBV4-1; 7 bases match TRBD2. The length of the CDR3 is 18 residues. The V gene end was trimmed by 2 bases and the J gene end by 5 bases; junction bases not matched to a gene: 17. In germline, CDR1 is MGHRA, CDR2 YSYEKL. The CDR3 DNA reads as TGCGCCAGCAGCCAACGCCTCGTCAGGGCGGGAGTGGGGGAGACCCAGTACTTC. Translation: CASSQRLVRAGVGETQYF.

V is TRBV7-9 and J is TRBJ2-3; D possibly corresponds to TRBD2 (6 bases). Trimming left V 5 bases short and J 0 bases short, with 15 bases between. There are 16 residues in the CDR3. The germline gives CDR1 SEHNR, CDR2 FQNEAQ (reference sequence). The CDR3 sequence: CASSQGLSRSTDTQYF. The CDR3 DNA reads TGTGCCAGCAGCCAAGGACTATCCCGAAGCACAGATACGCAGTATTTT.

The V gene is TRBV6-5, the J gene TRBJ1-1; D gene unclear. Trimming pared 0 bases from V and 0 bases from J, leaving 11 bases between. The CDR3 has 16 amino acids. Germline V gene sequence: CDR1 MNHEY, CDR2 SVGAGI. CDR3 amino acids: CASSYSVVNMNTEAFF. Written as DNA, the CDR3 is TGTGCCAGCAGTTACTCGGTCGTTAACATGAACACTGAAGCTTTCTTT.

The chain recombines TRBV18 with TRBJ2-2, with a tentative D call TRBD1 (5 bases). The germline V gene has CDR1 KGHSH and CDR2 LQKENI. The CDR3 extends over 17 amino acids. The ends were cut back, 3 bases at V and 0 bases at J, with 14 bases in the middle. The CDR3 reads CASSPLELGANTGELFF. The CDR3 DNA reads TGTGCCAGCTCACCCCTCGAGTTAGGGGCGAACACCGGGGAGCTGTTTTTT.

V and J are TRBV4-1 and TRBJ1-5, with D perhaps matching TRBD1 (5 bases). The germline CDR1 and CDR2 sequences are MGHRA and YSYEKL. This CDR3 region has 15 residues. The V end lost 0 bases, the J end lost 7 bases, and 13 bases lay between the germline ends. The CDR3 DNA is TGCGCCAGCAGCCAAGAAGGTTCGGGGGGACAGCCCCAGCATTTT. The encoded protein is CASSQEGSGGQPQHF.

The chain combines TRBV29-1 with TRBJ2-1; 10 bases are a match to TRBD2. The CDR3 covers 13 residues. CDR1 and CDR2 (germline): SQVTM, ANQGSEA. After removal of 5 bases from V and 4 bases from J, the junction contained 2 bases not matched to a gene. CDR3 in DNA: TGCAGCGTTCAGGGACTAGCGTACAATGAGCAGTTCTTC. The encoded protein is CSVQGLAYNEQFF.

This chain connects TRBV5-4 to TRBJ1-2; possible D gene TRBD1, 6 bases. There are 18 residues in the CDR3. Germline CDR1 reads SGHNT; CDR2 reads YYREEE (reference sequence). V lost 3 bases and J lost 4, with 25 bases in between. The CDR3 reads CASSWTTGQTAGGYGYTF. The CDR3 DNA follows: TGTGCCAGCAGCTGGACGACAGGCCAAACTGCGGGGGGCTATGGCTACACCTTC.

The gene calls are TRBV4-1 and TRBJ2-5; D is possibly TRBD2 (5 bases). Trimming left V 1 base short and J 2 bases short, with 11 bases between. The germline CDR1 and CDR2 sequences are MGHRA and YSYEKL. The CDR3 is 15 residues long. The CDR3 nucleotides read TGCGCCAGCAGCCAAGCGGGGAATCGGCAAGAGACCCAGTACTTC. Its protein is CASSQAGNRQETQYF.

The chain carries TRBV25-1 and TRBJ1-4; D uncertain. The ends were cut back, 6 bases at V and 7 bases at J, with 15 bases in the middle. The germline gives CDR1 MGHDK, CDR2 SYGVNS. The CDR3 totals 14 residues. For the CDR3, the DNA is TGTGCCAGCAGAGGCCAAGGGAGAGGTGAAAAACTGTTTTTT. Residues: CASRGQGRGEKLFF.

The chain recombines TRBV10-3 with TRBJ2-7; D is undetermined. The CDR3 is 11 amino acids. V was shortened by 11 bases and J by 5 bases, with 13 bases between the two germline ends. Germline V CDR1 and CDR2: ENHRY, SYGVKD. The CDR3 DNA reads as TGTGCCTCCGCGTCGGGTGACGAGCAGTACTTC. Translation: CASASGDEQYF.

The CDR3 loop is CACWSTEAFF. The CDR3 nucleotides read TGTGCCTGTTGGAGTACTGAAGCTTTCTTT. The chain has TRBV30 and TRBJ1-1; D remains ambiguous. V was trimmed by 6 bases and J by 5 bases, leaving 7 bases between them. Germline assignment: CDR1 GTSNPN and CDR2 SVGIG (reference sequence). This CDR3 has 10 residues.

This chain joins TRBV4-1 and TRBJ1-4, with D uncertain. This CDR3 region has 15 residues. Germline CDR1 MGHRA, CDR2 YSYEKL. The ends were cut back, 6 bases at V and 4 bases at J, with 15 bases in the middle. The CDR3 is CASRTFEGFNEKLFF. The CDR3 DNA sequence: TGCGCCAGCAGAACTTTTGAGGGATTTAATGAAAAACTGTTTTTT.

The chain links TRBV28 to TRBJ2-1; TRBD1 aligns across 8 bases. Germline CDR1 is MDHEN and CDR2 is SYDVKM. V shed 2 bases and J 5 bases; nucleotides not matched to a gene: 2. The CDR3 covers 14 residues. CDR3 sequence (DNA): TGTGCCAGCAGTTTAGAACAGGGGGACAATGAGCAGTTCTTC. This translates into CASSLEQGDNEQFF.

The chain combines TRBV5-4 with TRBJ1-3; 8 nucleotides match TRBD1. Germline V gene sequence: CDR1 SGHNT, CDR2 YYREEE (reference sequence). V dropped 1 base and J dropped 0; count of bases not matched to a gene: 0. This CDR3 spans 15 amino acids. The DNA for the CDR3 is TGTGCCAGCAGCTTGACAGGGGGCTCTGGAAACACCATATATTTT. It translates to CASSLTGGSGNTIYF.

The V call is TRBV2, the J call TRBJ2-7; D perhaps matches TRBD1 (6 bases). Germline-derived CDR1 and CDR2 are SNHLY and FYNNEI. V lost 5 bases, J lost 3 bases, and 11 bases lay in between. This CDR3 comprises 13 residues. CDR3 protein: CASSTTGYYEQYF. The CDR3 DNA sequence: TGTGCCAGCAGTACTACAGGGTACTACGAGCAGTACTTC.

The chain joins TRBV28 to TRBJ2-1; D gene unclear. The CDR3 consists of 12 residues. V lost 5 bases and J 9 bases, leaving 11 bases between the germline ends. Germline V gene sequence: CDR1 MDHEN, CDR2 SYDVKM. The CDR3 coding sequence is TGTGCCAGCAGTGCTTTTTTGCGTGAGCAGTTCTTC. This sequence encodes CASSAFLREQFF.

The chain links TRBV5-4 to TRBJ1-5; possibly TRBD1 for D (5 bases). Per the germline V gene, CDR1 is SGHNT and CDR2 is YYREEE (reference sequence). V gave up 0 bases and J gave up 6 bases, with 7 bases separating them. The CDR3 has 13 amino acids. CDR3 region: CASSLGQSQPQHF. DNA of the CDR3: TGTGCCAGCAGCTTGGGACAGAGTCAGCCCCAGCATTTT.

With regard to this clone: Germline is not matched at one junction end, which may reflect a read error. V and J are TRBV7-2 and TRBJ2-2; D may be TRBD2 (6 bases). Per germline, CDR1 SGHTA and CDR2 FQGNSA. The CDR3 extends over 17 amino acids. The CDR3 nucleotides read TGTGCCAGCAGCTCCCCGAGAGTGGCAGGGACTCCTGGGGGGCTGTTTTTT. Its translation is CASSSPRVAGTPGGLFF.

This chain connects TRBV10-2 to TRBJ1-1, with 7 bases that match TRBD1. V trimming: 5 bases; J trimming: 1 base; junction bases outside the gene matches: 7. There are 15 residues in the CDR3. CDR1 and CDR2 from the germline V gene are WSHSY and SAAADI. The DNA for the CDR3 is TGCGCCAGCAGTACAGCAGGGGGGACGAACACTGAAGCTTTCTTT. Its protein product is CASSTAGGTNTEAFF.

The table lists this clone with a count of one. The chain carries TRBV6-5 and TRBJ2-7; TRBD2 might be the D (5 bases). Germline CDR1 reads MNHEY; CDR2 reads SVGAGI. This CDR3 has 12 amino acids. Trimming stripped 7 bases from V and 7 bases from J, with 14 bases between. The CDR3 region has the DNA TGTGCCAGCACTTCCGACCCGGGGGAGCAGTACTTC. It yields the protein CASTSDPGEQYF.

This clone has just a few counts. The chain has TRBV5-1 and TRBJ1-2, with D hard to call. Looked up from germline, CDR1 is SGHRS and CDR2 is YFSETQ. The CDR3 covers 13 residues. The germline V and J ends were trimmed by 4 bases and 3 bases, with 10 bases remaining between them. CDR3 in amino acids: CASSETLDYGYTF. In nucleotides, the CDR3 is TGCGCCAGCAGCGAGACACTAGACTATGGCTACACCTTC.

The chain has TRBV28 and TRBJ2-3, with TRBD2 as a possible D gene (6 bases). This CDR3 is built from 17 residues. V lost 3 bases and J 2 bases, leaving 18 bases between the germline ends. Per the germline V gene, CDR1 is MDHEN and CDR2 is SYDVKM. In DNA form, the CDR3 reads TGTGCCAGCAGTTTCATCTGGGAACTAGCAGACACAGATACGCAGTATTTT. It is translated as CASSFIWELADTDTQYF. Complete variable domain (other parts from reference TRBV28 and TRBJ2-3): DVKVTQSSRYLVKRTGEKVFLECVQDMDHENMFWYRQDPGLGLRLIYFSYDVKMKEKGDIPEGYSVSREKKERFSLILESASTNQTSMYLCASSFIWELADTDTQYFGPGTRLTVL.